The 15 T cell receptor beta chains given below trace back to one sample, sequenced in a study of low-dose radiotherapy and immunotherapy resistance in tumors. First-strand cDNA used TRAV- and TRBV-specific primers, covering alpha and beta chains. A roughly 22-cycle PCR with a constant-region primer and V-primer adapter amplified TCRs. One entry per CDR3 protein results from TCRdb running MiXCR on the reads. The data contain 11,000 or so distinct CDR3 sequences, over 55% of them seen just once; the ten biggest clones take up approximately 12%. These receptors originate from a human donor with advanced metastatic prostate, ovarian, gallbladder or colorectal cancer (not recorded which). This table probably holds off-target reads from a library built for another chain.

This clonotype has only one observation. The chain uses TRBV9 and TRBJ2-4; D may be TRBD1 or TRBD2 (5 bases each). The CDR3 runs 16 residues. Between the trimmed V and J ends, which lost 1 base and 7 bases, there was a span of 18 bases. CDR1 SGDLS and CDR2 YYNGEE come from the germline V gene. CDR3 residues: CASSVSEGGWDNIQYF. CDR3 sequence (DNA): TGTGCCAGCAGCGTATCAGAGGGCGGTTGGGACAACATTCAGTACTTC. Looking up the rest from reference TRBV9 and TRBJ2-4 gives the full variable domain: DSGVTQTPKHLITATGQRVTLRCSPRSGDLSVYWYQQSLDQGLQFLIQYYNGEERAKGNILERFSAQQFPDLHSELNLSSLELGDSALYFCASSVSEGGWDNIQYFGAGTRLSVL.

Only a few counts were recorded for this clonotype. The chain uses TRBV19 and TRBJ2-3, with D possibly TRBD1 on 7 matching bases. V was clipped by 7 bases and J by 1 base, with 15 bases between them. The CDR3 consists of 15 residues. CDR1 is LNHDA and CDR2 is SQIVND in the germline V gene (reference sequence). The CDR3 spells CASTAGQRRTDTQYF. In DNA, the CDR3 is TGTGCCAGTACCGCGGGACAGAGACGCACAGATACGCAGTATTTT.

The chain employs TRBV23-1 and TRBJ1-5, with D unresolved. TRBV23-1 is assigned to the ORF class and has an uncertain function. The V end lost 0 bases, the J end lost 2 bases, and 11 bases lay between the germline ends. The CDR3 runs to 16 residues. CDR3 DNA: TGCGCCAGCAGTCAATCGTCGGGGAGCGGCAATCAGCCCCAGCATTTT. This encodes CASSQSSGSGNQPQHF.

This chain uses TRBV23-1 with TRBJ2-7; D may correspond to TRBD1 or TRBD2 (5 bases each). TRBV23-1 is classed as an ORF, of uncertain function. The V gene lost 2 bases and the J gene lost 5 bases, with 22 bases spanning the gap. This CDR3 has 17 amino acids. The CDR3 here is CASSQTLRGKESDEQYF. CDR3 DNA sequence: TGCGCCAGCAGTCAAACCTTACGGGGCAAGGAGTCCGACGAGCAGTACTTC.

This sequence joins TRBV6-2 or TRBV6-3 and TRBJ1-4; 9 bases line up with TRBD1. Germline V gene sequence: CDR1 MNHEY, CDR2 SVGEGT. With V trimmed by 5 bases and J by 8 bases, 9 bases remained unmatched. The CDR3 covers 15 residues. CDR3 sequence reads: CASSPPGQGHEKLFF. The CDR3 bases are TGTGCCAGCAGTCCGCCGGGACAGGGTCACGAAAAACTGTTTTTT.

CDR3 in amino acids: CASSLTGESEAFF. The CDR3 DNA is TGCGCCAGCAGCTTGACAGGGGAATCTGAAGCTTTCTTT. The chain carries TRBV5-1 and TRBJ1-1; the match to TRBD1 covers 7 bases. The germline V gene has CDR1 SGHRS and CDR2 YFSETQ. Trimming cost V 1 base and J 6 bases; bases outside gene matches: 3. The CDR3 extends over 13 amino acids. Looking up the rest from reference TRBV5-1 and TRBJ1-1 gives the full variable domain: KAGVTQTPRYLIKTRGQQVTLSCSPISGHRSVSWYQQTPGQGLQFLFEYFSETQRNKGNFPGRFSGRQFSNSRSEMNVSTLELGDSALYLCASSLTGESEAFFGQGTRLTVV.

The chain combines TRBV4-2 with TRBJ2-3; D remains unclear. Trimming pared 4 bases from V and 6 bases from J, leaving 8 bases between. Germline V CDR1 and CDR2: LGHNA, YNFKEQ. CDR3 length: 12 residues. The CDR3 DNA sequence: TGTGCCAGCAGCCCAGACGCCGATACGCAGTATTTT. It yields the protein CASSPDADTQYF.

The chain carries TRBV6-5 and TRBJ1-5; the D gene is possibly TRBD1 (5 bases). Germline CDR1 MNHEY, CDR2 SVGAGI. Trimming shortened V by 5 bases and J by 6 bases, and 17 bases separated the two germline ends. This CDR3 is built from 15 residues. CDR3 loop: CASSEALSRGQPQHF. The CDR3 region has the DNA TGTGCCAGCAGTGAAGCCCTATCGAGGGGTCAGCCCCAGCATTTT.

By share, this clonotype counts as medium-sized (0.01 to 0.1%). The chain has TRBV28 and TRBJ2-7; D not resolved. Germline CDR1 and CDR2: MDHEN and SYDVKM. This CDR3 has 16 residues. Trimming took off 4 bases at V and 0 bases at J, with 16 bases between the two ends. The CDR3 sequence is CASSSTQTWTSYEQYF. In DNA, the CDR3 is TGTGCCAGCAGTTCTACCCAGACATGGACCTCCTACGAGCAGTACTTC. Drawing the rest from reference TRBV28 and TRBJ2-7, the complete variable domain is DVKVTQSSRYLVKRTGEKVFLECVQDMDHENMFWYRQDPGLGLRLIYFSYDVKMKEKGDIPEGYSVSREKKERFSLILESASTNQTSMYLCASSSTQTWTSYEQYFGPGTRLTVT.

The sample holds a few counts of this clonotype. V and J are TRBV24-1 and TRBJ1-1, with D possibly matching TRBD1 (5 bases). Germline V lookup: CDR1 KGHDR, CDR2 SFDVKD. V lost 3 bases, J lost 5 bases, and 15 bases lay in between. This CDR3 is 15 amino acids long. This chain's CDR3 is CATSDGTAGRTEAFF. Written as DNA, the CDR3 is TGTGCCACCAGTGATGGAACAGCAGGGAGGACTGAAGCTTTCTTT.

The chain carries TRBV19 and TRBJ2-7; 13 bases agree with TRBD2. The CDR3 is made up of 15 amino acids. Per the germline V gene, CDR1 is LNHDA and CDR2 is SQIVND (reference sequence). Losses at the gene ends were 6 bases for V and 2 bases for J; bases not matched to a gene: 4. The CDR3 DNA follows: TGTGCCAGTAGCCTGGGACTAGCGGGACCCTACGAGCAGTACTTC. As protein: CASSLGLAGPYEQYF.

The rearrangement links TRBV29-1 to TRBJ1-4; D may be TRBD1 (5 bases). This CDR3 spans 13 amino acids. CDR1 SQVTM and CDR2 ANQGSEA come from the germline V gene. The V and J ends lost 6 bases and 0 bases respectively, with 8 bases between them. The chain's CDR3 is CSVGGATNEKLFF. Written as DNA, the CDR3 is TGCAGCGTCGGGGGAGCAACTAATGAAAAACTGTTTTTT. Combining the CDR3 with reference TRBV29-1 and TRBJ1-4 gives the whole variable domain SAVISQKPSRDICQRGTSLTIQCQVDSQVTMMFWYRQQPGQSLTLIATANQGSEATYESGFVIDKFPISRPNLTFSTLTVSNMSPEDSSIYLCSVGGATNEKLFFGSGTQLSVL.

The chain is built from TRBV12-3 or TRBV12-4 and TRBJ2-2; tentative D call: TRBD2 (7 bases). Trimming took off 7 bases at V and 8 bases at J, with 17 bases between the two ends. There are 14 residues in the CDR3. CDR3: CASNTRAGAGELFF. The CDR3 nucleotides read TGTGCCAGCAACACCAGGGCGGGGGCAGGGGAGCTGTTTTTT.

The chain is built from TRBV5-6 and TRBJ2-7, with D perhaps TRBD1 or TRBD2 (6 bases each). The V end lost 2 bases, the J end lost 4 bases, and 16 bases lay between the germline ends. This CDR3 is built from 15 residues. Germline-derived CDR1 and CDR2 are SGHDT and YYEEEE. CDR3 nucleotides: TGTGCCAGCAGCTTAACGGGGGCCGCCTCATACGAGCAGTACTTC. Encoded protein: CASSLTGAASYEQYF.

The chain couples TRBV30 to TRBJ2-7; D not resolved. V shed 2 bases and J shed 2 bases, with 13 bases lying between them. Germline lookup yields CDR1 GTSNPN and CDR2 SVGIG (reference sequence). The CDR3 spans 14 residues. CDR3 amino acids: CAWSTASGPYEQYF. For the CDR3, the DNA is TGTGCCTGGAGTACGGCATCCGGGCCCTACGAGCAGTACTTC.